This TCR beta chain appears in the sequencing data of a study of post-analysis software for immune sequencing data (dated by TCRdb to between 2014 and 2016). As for the study more broadly: Disease courses on record covered relapsing-remitting, secondary progressive and progressive-relapsing multiple sclerosis, though some patients had no subtype annotation. The patient repertoires were set against approximately 10 previously published healthy control repertoires from donors whose ages ranged from roughly 6 to 27 years. A subset of samples was prepared in parallel using single-end sample barcoding, then pooled and co-amplified after Illumina adapter ligation. Broader findings and caveats from the paper: When samples were clustered directly using the F measure, samples prepared in the same batch co-clustered strongly, which prompted a batch-effect correction. The control group was slightly older than the multiple sclerosis patient group. Compared with controls, multiple sclerosis patients had significantly lower normalized Chao1 diversity, a finding suggesting substantial peripheral T-cell clonal expansion. About five TRBV segments, including TRBV5-6, TRBV5-1 and TRBV20-1, were significantly more frequent in patients than controls.

CDR1 and CDR2 are read off the germline V gene as MGHRA and YSYEKL. The CDR3, cysteine through phenylalanine, is 16 amino acids long. CDR3 DNA is the only sequence kept; it has 48 bases, read in frame from the first base. The germline ends are 12 bases apart after V is trimmed by 0 bases and J by 0 bases. TCR beta repertoires were profiled from peripheral blood of approximately 13 young patients with multiple sclerosis to demonstrate the VDJtools post-analysis software. Multiple sclerosis patients were children and adolescents aged 6 to 15 years. Concerning this clonotype: Its antigen specificity is not known. No base quality information exists; no much larger clone differs at one position.

Library preparation was by PCR. Sequenced on an Illumina HiSeq 2500. To reduce PCR and sequencing biases, unique molecular identifiers were built into the TCR beta cDNA libraries. Approximately 500,000 cDNA molecules were obtained for every 1 to 10 million input T cells, so each molecule roughly corresponded to one T cell. The patient libraries were prepared and sequenced with the same protocol used for the earlier healthy control dataset. Samples belonging to the same batch were prepared together, multiplexed and sequenced on a shared HiSeq lane. The study's own analysis went as follows. MIGEC handled the raw barcoded reads, throwing out single-read molecular identifier groups before consensus assembly and CDR3 extraction. Clonotype tables were post-analysed with VDJtools, and diversity was normalized by down-sampling all datasets to the smallest sample size. To correct batch-related cross-sample contamination, repertoire overlap clustering matched CDR3 amino acid sequences but not nucleotide sequences. The public reads were quality trimmed at Q25 with fastp and then assembled into clones with MiXCR by TCRdb, keeping productive beta chains. Identical CDR3 proteins give one entry, which carries the most common genes and DNA. TCRdb's processing, not the authors' own work, is the source of the V and J calls. The sample table holds about 540,000 distinct CDR3 sequences, of which about a third were seen once. 4.5% to 7.5% of the sample comes from the top ten.

The TCR sequence derives from a girl aged 2-17 years with multiple sclerosis. Recombination linked TRBV4-1 to TRBJ2-7; matching of 5 bases hints at TRBD1 as the D gene. The sequenced sample was blood. The DNA sequence is as follows: TGCGCCAGCAGCCAAGATGAGACAGCGAGCTCCTACGAGCAGTACTTC. This is translated as CASSQDETASSYEQYF.